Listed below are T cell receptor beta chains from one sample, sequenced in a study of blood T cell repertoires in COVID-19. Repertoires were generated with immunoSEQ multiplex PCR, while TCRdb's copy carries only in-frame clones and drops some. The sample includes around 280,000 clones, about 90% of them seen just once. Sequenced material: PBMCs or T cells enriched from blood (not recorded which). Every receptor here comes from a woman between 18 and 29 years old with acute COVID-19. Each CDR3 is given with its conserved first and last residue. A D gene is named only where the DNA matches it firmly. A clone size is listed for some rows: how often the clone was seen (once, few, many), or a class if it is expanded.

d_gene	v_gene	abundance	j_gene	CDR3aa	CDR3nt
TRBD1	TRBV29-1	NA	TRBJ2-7	CSVEEGSTGESYEQYF	TGCAGCGTTGAAGAGGGGTCGACAGGGGAATCCTACGAGCAGTACTTC
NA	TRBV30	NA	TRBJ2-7	CAWSPTSLYEQYF	TGTGCCTGGAGTCCAACTAGCCTCTACGAGCAGTACTTC
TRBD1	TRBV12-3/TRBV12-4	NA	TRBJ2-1	CASRDRGLLEQFF	TGTGCCAGCAGGGACAGGGGCCTACTCGAGCAGTTCTTC
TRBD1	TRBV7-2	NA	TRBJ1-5	CASSLRSRQGAASQPQHF	TGTGCCAGCAGCTTAAGGAGCCGACAGGGGGCAGCTTCTCAGCCCCAGCATTTT
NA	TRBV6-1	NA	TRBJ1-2	CASSEAVRGAGYTF	TGTGCCAGCAGTGAAGCGGTACGGGGGGCTGGCTACACCTTC
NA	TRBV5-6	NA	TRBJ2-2	CASSLVGVSTGELFF	TGTGCCAGCAGCTTGGTAGGGGTGAGCACCGGGGAGCTGTTTTTT
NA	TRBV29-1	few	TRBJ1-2	CSVHRVGYGYTF	TGCAGCGTTCACAGGGTAGGCTATGGCTACACCTTC
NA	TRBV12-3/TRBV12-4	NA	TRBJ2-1	CASRLVEREQFF	TGTGCCAGCAGGTTAGTGGAGCGGGAGCAGTTCTTC
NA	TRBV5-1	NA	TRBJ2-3	CASRNPRGGDTQYF	TGCGCCAGCAGGAACCCTAGAGGGGGAGATACGCAGTATTTT
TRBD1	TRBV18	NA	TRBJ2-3	CASSPRGLTDTQYF	TGTGCCAGCTCACCTAGGGGGCTAACAGATACGCAGTATTTT